This T cell receptor beta chain derives from a study of shared clonotypes between healthy human individuals. Background on the study: Two women and a few men aged 18 to 49 served as donors.

For each subset, genomic DNA was distributed in equal portions over several immunoSEQ plates. Roughly 200 ng DNA, approximately 31,000 T cell genomes, went into each sorted-subset replicate PCR. TCRdb's copy holds only in-frame clones and misses some; the assay was immunoSEQ multiplex PCR. The sample includes over 2,000,000 clones, roughly 95% seen only once; the top ten take roughly 1.7%. Naive CD8 cells comprised CD45RO-negative, CCR7-positively selected cells, excluding terminally differentiated effector memory CD45RA+ cells. Findings and limits, study-wide: Memory subsets generally showed lower estimated richness than naive subsets.

Remarks on this clone: Its antigen is not known.

V lost 1 base and J lost 7; bases outside the gene matches: 9. CDR3 length: 15 residues. Germline V gene sequence: CDR1 MNHEY, CDR2 SVGAGI. The clonotype originates from a man between 18 and 29 years old in good health. Some clones in this sample may be carry-over from other donors' samples. The chain uses TRBV6-5 and TRBJ1-2; 7 bases agree with TRBD1. Sequencing was done on a sample of naive CD8+ T cells from PBMCs. CDR3: CASSYYSGTESGYTF. The CDR3 nucleotides read TGTGCCAGCAGTTACTACTCCGGGACAGAGAGTGGCTACACCTTC.